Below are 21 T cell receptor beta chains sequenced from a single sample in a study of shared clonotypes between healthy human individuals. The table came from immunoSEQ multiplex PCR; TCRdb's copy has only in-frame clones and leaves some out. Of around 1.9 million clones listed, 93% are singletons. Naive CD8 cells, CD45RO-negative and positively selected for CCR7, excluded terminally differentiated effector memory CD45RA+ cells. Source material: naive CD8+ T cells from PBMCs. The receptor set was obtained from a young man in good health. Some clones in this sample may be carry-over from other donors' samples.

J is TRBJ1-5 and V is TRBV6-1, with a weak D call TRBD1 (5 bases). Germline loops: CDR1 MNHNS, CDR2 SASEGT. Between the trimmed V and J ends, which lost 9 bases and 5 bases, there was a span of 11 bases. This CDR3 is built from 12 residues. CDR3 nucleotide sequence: TGTGCCAGTGACGACAGAGATCAGCCCCAGCATTTT. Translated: CASDDRDQPQHF.

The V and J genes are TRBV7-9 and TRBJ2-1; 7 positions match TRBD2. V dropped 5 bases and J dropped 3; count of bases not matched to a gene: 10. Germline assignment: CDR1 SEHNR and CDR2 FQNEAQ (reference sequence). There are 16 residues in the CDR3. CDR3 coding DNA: TGTGCCAGCAGCCTCCCGGGGGGTGAAAACTACAATGAGCAGTTCTTC. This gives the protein CASSLPGGENYNEQFF.

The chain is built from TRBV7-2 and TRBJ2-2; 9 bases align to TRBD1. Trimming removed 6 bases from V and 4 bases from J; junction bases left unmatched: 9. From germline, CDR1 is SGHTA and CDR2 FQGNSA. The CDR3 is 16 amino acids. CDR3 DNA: TGTGCCAGCAGGGGGTTGGGACAGGGCTCCACCGGGGAGCTGTTTTTT. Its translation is CASRGLGQGSTGELFF. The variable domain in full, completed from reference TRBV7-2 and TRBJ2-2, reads GAGVSQSPSNKVTEKGKDVELRCDPISGHTALYWYRQSLGQGLEFLIYFQGNSAPDKSGLPSDRFSAERTGGSVSTLTIQRTQQEDSAVYLCASRGLGQGSTGELFFGEGSRLTVL.

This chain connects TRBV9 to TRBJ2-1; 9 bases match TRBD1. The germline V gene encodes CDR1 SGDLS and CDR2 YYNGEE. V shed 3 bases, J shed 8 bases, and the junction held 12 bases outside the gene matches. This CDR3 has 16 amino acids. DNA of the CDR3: TGTGCCAGCAGCGCGACAAGGGGACAGGGAAGGCATGAGCAGTTCTTC. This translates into CASSATRGQGRHEQFF.

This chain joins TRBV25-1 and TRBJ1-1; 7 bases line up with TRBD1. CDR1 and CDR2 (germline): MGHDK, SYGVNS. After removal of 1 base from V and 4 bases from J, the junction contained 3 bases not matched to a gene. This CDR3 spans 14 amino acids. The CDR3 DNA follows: TGTGCCAGCAGTGAATCGGCAGGGGGCACTGAAGCTTTCTTT. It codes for CASSESAGGTEAFF.

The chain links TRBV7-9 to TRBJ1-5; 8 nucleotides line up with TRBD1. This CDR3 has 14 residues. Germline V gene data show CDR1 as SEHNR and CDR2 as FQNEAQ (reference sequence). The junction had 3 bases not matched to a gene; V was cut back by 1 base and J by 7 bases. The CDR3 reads CASSLGTGWQPQHF. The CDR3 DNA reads TGTGCCAGCAGCTTAGGGACAGGGTGGCAGCCCCAGCATTTT.

The CDR3 DNA is TGTGCCAGCAGTTTATCGGTCTCCATCTACGAGCAGTACTTC. Protein: CASSLSVSIYEQYF. This chain joins TRBV27 and TRBJ2-7, with D unclear. The germline gives CDR1 MNHEY, CDR2 SMNVEV (reference sequence). This CDR3 has 14 amino acids. The V end was cut by 0 bases, the J end by 3 bases, with 9 bases between.

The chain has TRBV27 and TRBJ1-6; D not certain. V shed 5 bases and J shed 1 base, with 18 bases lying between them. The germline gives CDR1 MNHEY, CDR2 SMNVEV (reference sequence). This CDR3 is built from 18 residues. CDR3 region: CASSPRLRAGSYNSPLHF. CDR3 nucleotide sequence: TGTGCCAGCAGTCCCCGGTTGAGGGCTGGTTCCTATAATTCACCCCTCCACTTT.

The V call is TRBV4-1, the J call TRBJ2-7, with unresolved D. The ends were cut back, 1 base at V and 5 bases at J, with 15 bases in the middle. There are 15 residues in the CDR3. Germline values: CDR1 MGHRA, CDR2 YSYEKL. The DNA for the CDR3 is TGCGCCAGCAGCCAAGTTTCGTCGCCGAAGGACGAGCAGTACTTC. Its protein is CASSQVSSPKDEQYF.

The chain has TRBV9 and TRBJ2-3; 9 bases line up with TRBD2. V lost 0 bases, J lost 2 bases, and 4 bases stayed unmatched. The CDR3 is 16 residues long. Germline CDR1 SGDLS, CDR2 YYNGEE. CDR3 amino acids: CASSVVSSGATDTQYF. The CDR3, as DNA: TGTGCCAGCAGCGTAGTGTCTAGCGGGGCCACAGATACGCAGTATTTT.

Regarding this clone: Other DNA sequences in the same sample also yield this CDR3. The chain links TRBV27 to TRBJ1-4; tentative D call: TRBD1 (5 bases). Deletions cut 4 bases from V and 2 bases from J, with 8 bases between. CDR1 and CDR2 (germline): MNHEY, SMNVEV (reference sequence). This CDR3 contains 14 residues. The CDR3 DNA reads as TGTGCCAGCAGTTCCAGGGTGACTAATGAAAAACTGTTTTTT. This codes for CASSSRVTNEKLFF. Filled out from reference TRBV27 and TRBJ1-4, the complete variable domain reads EAQVTQNPRYLITVTGKKLTVTCSQNMNHEYMSWYRQDPGLGLRQIYYSMNVEVTDKGDVPEGYKVSRKEKRNFPLILESPSPNQTSLYFCASSSRVTNEKLFFGSGTQLSVL.

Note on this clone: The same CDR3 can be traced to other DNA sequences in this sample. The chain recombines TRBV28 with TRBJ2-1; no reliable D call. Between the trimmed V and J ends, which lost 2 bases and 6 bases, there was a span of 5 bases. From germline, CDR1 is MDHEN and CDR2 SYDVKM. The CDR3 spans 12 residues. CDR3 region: CASSLLGNEQFF. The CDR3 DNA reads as TGTGCCAGCAGTTTACTAGGCAATGAGCAGTTCTTC.

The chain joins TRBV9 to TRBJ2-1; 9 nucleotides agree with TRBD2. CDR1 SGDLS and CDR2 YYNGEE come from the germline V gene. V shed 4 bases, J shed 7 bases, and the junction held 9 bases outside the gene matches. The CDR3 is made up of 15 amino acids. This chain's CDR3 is CASSPAQREANEQFF. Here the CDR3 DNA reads TGTGCCAGCAGCCCCGCACAGCGGGAGGCAAATGAGCAGTTCTTC.

CDR3 coding DNA: TGTGCCAGCAGTTACGAGGGGAACTATGGCTACACCTTC. Its protein is CASSYEGNYGYTF. The chain carries TRBV6-5 and TRBJ1-2, with D possibly TRBD1 on 5 matching bases. Germline-derived CDR1 and CDR2 are MNHEY and SVGAGI. The CDR3 runs to 13 residues. Trimming removed 2 bases at V and 2 bases at J, with 6 bases between.

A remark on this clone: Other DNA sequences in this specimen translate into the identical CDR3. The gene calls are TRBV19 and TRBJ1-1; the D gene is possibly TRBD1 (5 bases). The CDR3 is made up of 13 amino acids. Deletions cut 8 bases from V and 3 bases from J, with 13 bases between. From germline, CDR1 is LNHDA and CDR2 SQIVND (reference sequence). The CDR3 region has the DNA TGTGCCAGTTCCACAGGAGGGGACACTGAAGCTTTCTTT. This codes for CASSTGGDTEAFF.

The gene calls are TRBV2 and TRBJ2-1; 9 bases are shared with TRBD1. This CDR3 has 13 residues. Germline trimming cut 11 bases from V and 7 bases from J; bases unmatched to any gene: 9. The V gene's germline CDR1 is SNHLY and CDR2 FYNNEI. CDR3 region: CAVPGQGGNEQFF. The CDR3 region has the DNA TGTGCCGTCCCGGGACAGGGCGGGAATGAGCAGTTCTTC.

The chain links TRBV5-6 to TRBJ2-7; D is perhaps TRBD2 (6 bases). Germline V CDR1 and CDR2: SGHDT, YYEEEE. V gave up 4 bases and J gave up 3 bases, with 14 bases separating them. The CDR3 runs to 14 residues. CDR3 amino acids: CASSARWGDYEQYF. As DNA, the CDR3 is TGTGCCAGCAGCGCCCGCTGGGGGGACTACGAGCAGTACTTC.

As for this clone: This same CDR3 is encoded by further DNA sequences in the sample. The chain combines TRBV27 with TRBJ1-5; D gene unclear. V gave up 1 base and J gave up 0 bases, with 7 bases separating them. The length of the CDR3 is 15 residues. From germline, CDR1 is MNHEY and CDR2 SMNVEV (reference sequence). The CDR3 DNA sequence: TGTGCCAGCAGTTTATTGCCCGGTAGCAATCAGCCCCAGCATTTT. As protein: CASSLLPGSNQPQHF.

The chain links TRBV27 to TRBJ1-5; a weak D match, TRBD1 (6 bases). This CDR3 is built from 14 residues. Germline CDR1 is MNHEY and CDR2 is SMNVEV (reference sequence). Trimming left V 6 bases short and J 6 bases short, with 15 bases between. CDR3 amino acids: CASSPPGVAQPQHF. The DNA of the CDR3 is TGTGCCAGCAGCCCCCCAGGGGTGGCTCAGCCCCAGCATTTT.

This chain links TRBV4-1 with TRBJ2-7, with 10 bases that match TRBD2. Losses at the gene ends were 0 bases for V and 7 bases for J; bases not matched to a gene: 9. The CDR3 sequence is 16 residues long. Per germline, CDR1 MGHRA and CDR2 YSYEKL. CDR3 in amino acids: CASSQEQVLAGREQYF. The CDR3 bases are TGCGCCAGCAGCCAAGAGCAGGTACTAGCGGGGAGGGAGCAGTACTTC.

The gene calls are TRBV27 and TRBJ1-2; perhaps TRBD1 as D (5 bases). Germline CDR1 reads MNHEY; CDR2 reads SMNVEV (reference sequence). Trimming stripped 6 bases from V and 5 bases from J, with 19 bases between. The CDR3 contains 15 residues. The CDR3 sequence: CASSDRPGGGYGYTF. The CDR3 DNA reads TGTGCCAGCAGCGACAGACCAGGTGGGGGGTATGGCTACACCTTC.